This T cell receptor (beta chain) was profiled in a study of blood T cell repertoires in COVID-19. Whole-study context: Material from acute and convalescent COVID-19 was sourced from the United States, Italy and Spain. Sources were T cells, B-cell-depleted T cells, or PBMCs; the material itself was cDNA or gDNA.

In the source study's methods: Researchers report that nucleated cell counts were estimated from reference gene primer amplification. Libraries were prepared by immunoSEQ multiplex PCR; TCRdb keeps only in-frame clonotypes and omits some of them. D and trimming come from the DNA, and the V and J calls and clone size come from that table. The table has about 43,000 clones, roughly 87% seen once. The TCR comes from a woman of 80 years or more with active COVID-19. The material sequenced was peripheral blood.

This CDR3 reads CASSPRVSYNEKLFF. The CDR3 DNA reads TGTGCCAGCAGCCCCCGGGTCAGTTACAATGAAAAACTGTTTTTT. This rearrangement joins TRBV6-5 to TRBJ1-4, with no clear D. V was cut by 6 bases and J by 5 bases, with 16 bases left in between. The CDR3 extends over 15 amino acids. Germline lookup yields CDR1 MNHEY and CDR2 SVGAGI.